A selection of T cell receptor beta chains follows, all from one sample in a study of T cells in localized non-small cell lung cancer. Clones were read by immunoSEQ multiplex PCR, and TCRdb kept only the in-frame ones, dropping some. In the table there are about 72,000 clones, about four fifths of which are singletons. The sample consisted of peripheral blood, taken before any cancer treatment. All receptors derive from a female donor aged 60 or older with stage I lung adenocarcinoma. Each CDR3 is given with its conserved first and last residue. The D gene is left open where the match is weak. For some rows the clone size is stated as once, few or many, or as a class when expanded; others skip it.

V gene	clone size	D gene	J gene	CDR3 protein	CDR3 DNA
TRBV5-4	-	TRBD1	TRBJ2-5	CASSTQGQYQETQYF	TGTGCCAGCAGCACGCAGGGACAGTACCAAGAGACCCAGTACTTC
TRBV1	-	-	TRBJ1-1	CTSSPRTGNTEAFF	TGCACCAGCAGCCCTCGGACAGGGAACACTGAAGCTTTCTTT
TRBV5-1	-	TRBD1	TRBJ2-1	CASSLAFPGQGGYNEQFF	TGCGCCAGCAGCTTGGCTTTTCCGGGACAGGGTGGCTACAATGAGCAGTTCTTC
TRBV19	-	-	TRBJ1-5	CASSIRTAAYSNQPQHF	TGTGCCAGTAGTATTAGAACAGCAGCGTATAGCAATCAGCCCCAGCATTTT
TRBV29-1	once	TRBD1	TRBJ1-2	CSVESRTGDYGYTF	TGCAGCGTTGAGAGCAGGACAGGGGACTATGGCTACACCTTC
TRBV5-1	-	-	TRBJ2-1	CASSGGQQNEQFF	TGCGCCAGCAGTGGGGGCCAGCAGAATGAGCAGTTCTTC
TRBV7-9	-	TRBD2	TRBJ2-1	CASSRGTSGYNEQFF	TGTGCCAGCAGCAGAGGGACTAGCGGCTACAATGAGCAGTTCTTC
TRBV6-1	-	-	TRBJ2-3	CASRGRTTDTQYF	TGTGCCAGCCGAGGGAGAACCACAGATACGCAGTATTTT
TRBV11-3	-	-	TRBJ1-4	CASSRTTEKNEKLFF	TGTGCCAGCAGCCGAACGACAGAGAAGAATGAAAAACTGTTTTTT
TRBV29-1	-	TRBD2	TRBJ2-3	CSVEGGYTDTQYF	TGCAGCGTTGAGGGGGGGTACACAGATACGCAGTATTTT
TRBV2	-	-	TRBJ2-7	CASSGSGRAPSEQYF	TGTGCCAGCAGTGGGTCGGGGCGTGCCCCCTCCGAGCAGTACTTC
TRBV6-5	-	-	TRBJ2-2	CASSYYGELFF	TGTGCCAGCAGTTATTACGGGGAGCTGTTTTTT
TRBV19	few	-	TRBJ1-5	CASSIEHAGQPQHF	TGTGCCAGTAGTATAGAACATGCCGGACAGCCCCAGCATTTT
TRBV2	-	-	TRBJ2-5	CASSVYGQETQYF	TGTGCCAGCAGTGTGTACGGACAAGAGACCCAGTACTTC
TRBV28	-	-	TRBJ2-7	CASMVGGAYEQYF	TGTGCCAGCATGGTGGGAGGTGCCTACGAGCAGTACTTC
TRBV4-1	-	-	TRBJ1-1	CASSPRISTGYTEAFF	TGCGCCAGCAGCCCGCGTATATCGACCGGGTACACTGAAGCTTTCTTT